A single sample gave rise to the 30 T cell receptor beta chains below, sequenced in a study of blood T cell repertoires in COVID-19. Produced via immunoSEQ multiplex PCR; TCRdb's table is partial and in-frame only. The sample has about 180,000 clones, approximately 90% seen once; the top ten hold 3.5% to 5%. The specimen sequenced was peripheral blood. The receptors here all came from a woman aged 25 to 39 with acute or convalescent COVID-19.

This clone was seen just once. The chain couples TRBV30 to TRBJ1-1; D is uncertain. The CDR3 consists of 12 residues. Trimming took off 2 bases at V and 5 bases at J, with 9 bases between the two ends. Germline V gives CDR1 GTSNPN, CDR2 SVGIG (reference sequence). Written as DNA, the CDR3 is TGTGCCTGGAGTTTGAGGGTTACTGAAGCTTTCTTT. Translating gives CAWSLRVTEAFF.

V gene TRBV6-5 combines with J gene TRBJ2-5; 7 nucleotides align to TRBD1. Germline V gene sequence: CDR1 MNHEY, CDR2 SVGAGI. CDR3 length: 15 residues. J lost 7 bases, V lost 6 bases, and 14 bases had no gene match. In nucleotides, the CDR3 is TGTGCCAGCAGCAGAGACAGGGTCCCGACCCCGACCCAGTACTTC. Translating gives CASSRDRVPTPTQYF.

This chain links TRBV28 with TRBJ2-3; 9 positions match TRBD1. The CDR3 loop spans 16 amino acids. Losses at the gene ends were 6 bases for V and 0 bases for J; bases not matched to a gene: 7. Germline V gene lookup returns CDR1 MDHEN and CDR2 SYDVKM. The chain's CDR3 is CASSNPGTGSTDTQYF. As DNA, the CDR3 is TGTGCCAGCAGCAATCCCGGGACAGGGAGCACAGATACGCAGTATTTT. The full variable domain, completed using reference TRBV28 and TRBJ2-3, is DVKVTQSSRYLVKRTGEKVFLECVQDMDHENMFWYRQDPGLGLRLIYFSYDVKMKEKGDIPEGYSVSREKKERFSLILESASTNQTSMYLCASSNPGTGSTDTQYFGPGTRLTVL.

V usage is TRBV4-1 and J usage is TRBJ2-2; 7 bases match TRBD2. CDR1 and CDR2 from the germline V gene are MGHRA and YSYEKL. The CDR3 runs to 17 residues. J was trimmed by 0 bases and V by 6 bases; bases with no gene match: 10. The CDR3 bases are TGCGCCAGCAGTCTTCCGCGCGGGAGCGCGAACACCGGGGAGCTGTTTTTT. As protein: CASSLPRGSANTGELFF.

The chain employs TRBV11-2 and TRBJ2-5; the D is unclear. The CDR3 sequence is 13 residues long. From germline, CDR1 is SGHAT and CDR2 FQNNGV. Deletions cut 3 bases from V and 4 bases from J, with 9 bases between. The DNA for the CDR3 is TGTGCCAGCAGCTTCGGGTGGAGAGAGACCCAGTACTTC. Protein: CASSFGWRETQYF.

The chain uses TRBV5-8 and TRBJ2-1; D not certain. CDR1 is SGHTS and CDR2 is YDEGEE in the germline V gene. With 2 bases removed from V and 5 bases from J, the gap between germline ends came to 17 bases. CDR3 length: 16 amino acids. CDR3 region: CASSLNLGEIHNEQFF. CDR3 nucleotides: TGTGCCAGCAGCTTAAATCTCGGTGAGATCCACAATGAGCAGTTCTTC.

In this sample, this clone turned up once. V and J are TRBV2 and TRBJ1-1; D gene unclear. The CDR3 consists of 14 residues. V was trimmed by 4 bases and J by 3 bases, leaving 12 bases between them. Germline CDR1 SNHLY, CDR2 FYNNEI. CDR3 sequence reads: CASSASGVYTEAFF. For the CDR3, the DNA is TGTGCCAGCAGTGCCTCAGGTGTGTACACTGAAGCTTTCTTT.

The V gene is TRBV2, the J gene TRBJ1-5, with TRBD1 as a possible D gene (6 bases). V was shortened by 10 bases and J by 1 base, with 11 bases between the two germline ends. This CDR3 has 13 residues. Germline assignment: CDR1 SNHLY and CDR2 FYNNEI. The CDR3 coding sequence is TGTGCCACCGGGACACAGAGCAATCAGCCCCAGCATTTT. As protein: CATGTQSNQPQHF. Supplemented by reference TRBV2 and TRBJ1-5, the full variable domain reads EPEVTQTPSHQVTQMGQEVILRCVPISNHLYFYWYRQILGQKVEFLVSFYNNEISEKSEIFDDQFSVERPDGSNFTLKIRSTKLEDSAMYFCATGTQSNQPQHFGDGTRLSIL.

V usage is TRBV30 and J usage is TRBJ2-3, with 8 positions matching TRBD2. The V segment lost 8 bases and the J segment 1 base; nucleotides outside the gene matches: 11. The germline V gene encodes CDR1 GTSNPN and CDR2 SVGIG (reference sequence). The CDR3 extends over 15 amino acids. This chain's CDR3 is CAASKGLVGTDTQYF. In DNA, the CDR3 is TGTGCCGCATCTAAGGGACTAGTAGGCACAGATACGCAGTATTTT.

Of note for this clone: This specimen includes other DNA sequences encoding the same CDR3. The rearrangement joins TRBV10-3 to TRBJ1-1; no clear D gene. V shed 2 bases and J shed 10 bases, with 8 bases lying between them. Germline V gene sequence: CDR1 ENHRY, CDR2 SYGVKD. The CDR3 loop spans 11 amino acids. CDR3 residues: CAISEGGRAFF. DNA of the CDR3: TGTGCCATCAGTGAGGGAGGGCGAGCTTTCTTT.

The rearrangement links TRBV7-9 to TRBJ2-7, with TRBD1 identical over 10 bases. Germline V gene lookup returns CDR1 SEHNR and CDR2 FQNEAQ (reference sequence). The CDR3 sequence is 12 residues long. The CDR3 sequence: CASSLGGQGVEV. The DNA of the CDR3 is TGTGCCAGCAGCTTAGGTGGACAGGGGGTGGAAGTC.

The V and J genes are TRBV5-1 and TRBJ1-6; TRBD1 agrees at 7 bases. CDR1 is SGHRS, CDR2 YFSETQ, per germline. V lost 4 bases, J lost 4 bases, and 5 bases stayed unmatched. The CDR3 length is 15 residues. This CDR3 is CASSQGQVYNSPLHF. In DNA form, the CDR3 reads TGCGCCAGCAGCCAAGGACAGGTTTATAATTCACCCCTCCACTTT.

On this clone: Other DNA sequences in this sample translate to the same CDR3. The chain combines TRBV9 with TRBJ2-1; the match to TRBD1 covers 8 bases. V lost 4 bases to trimming and J lost 0 bases; unmatched junction nucleotides: 3. Germline V CDR1 and CDR2: SGDLS, YYNGEE. The CDR3 has 15 residues. CDR3 in amino acids: CASSPDRGSYNEQFF. The DNA of the CDR3 is TGTGCCAGCAGCCCCGACAGGGGCTCCTACAATGAGCAGTTCTTC. Combining the CDR3 with reference TRBV9 and TRBJ2-1 gives the whole variable domain DSGVTQTPKHLITATGQRVTLRCSPRSGDLSVYWYQQSLDQGLQFLIQYYNGEERAKGNILERFSAQQFPDLHSELNLSSLELGDSALYFCASSPDRGSYNEQFFGPGTRLTVL.

The V call is TRBV28, the J call TRBJ1-2; no definite D call. Per germline, CDR1 MDHEN and CDR2 SYDVKM. The CDR3 covers 14 residues. V dropped 2 bases and J dropped 8 bases, with 15 bases sitting between them. The CDR3 protein is CASSLPHGLGGYTF. In DNA form, the CDR3 reads TGTGCCAGCAGTTTACCCCATGGGTTGGGCGGCTACACCTTC.

This clone was counted a few times. The chain couples TRBV3-1 (or the pseudogene TRBV3-2) to TRBJ1-1; no firm D call. The CDR3 has 14 amino acids. V was shortened by 2 bases and J by 4 bases, with 11 bases between the two germline ends. The V gene's germline CDR1 is LGHDT and CDR2 YNNKEL (reference sequence). The CDR3 here is CASSQFLGGTEAFF. The CDR3 DNA is TGTGCCAGCAGCCAATTCCTAGGCGGCACTGAAGCTTTCTTT.

This chain joins TRBV7-9 and TRBJ2-3; 10 bases match TRBD2. Trimming took 1 base from V and 2 from J; bases not matched to a gene: 3. The CDR3 extends over 16 amino acids. CDR1 and CDR2 from the germline V gene are SEHNR and FQNEAQ (reference sequence). The CDR3 DNA reads as TGTGCCAGCAGCTTAGGAGCGGGAGGGTACACAGATACGCAGTATTTT. Its translation: CASSLGAGGYTDTQYF.

The CDR3 nucleotides are TGTGCCAGCAGTGAAACCCTAGCGGGAGTGGAGGGTGAGCAGTTCTTC. It is translated as CASSETLAGVEGEQFF. The chain couples TRBV2 to TRBJ2-1; 10 bases map to TRBD2. This CDR3 comprises 16 residues. Looked up from germline, CDR1 is SNHLY and CDR2 is FYNNEI. The V and J ends lost 2 bases and 9 bases, in that order; junction bases with no gene match: 10.

The chain is built from TRBV10-3 and TRBJ2-3; D gene uncertain. The V end lost 10 bases, the J end lost 0 bases, and 11 bases lay between the germline ends. Per the germline V gene, CDR1 is ENHRY and CDR2 is SYGVKD. This CDR3 is built from 13 residues. The CDR3 region is CATMAPSTDTQYF. The CDR3, as DNA: TGTGCCACCATGGCCCCTAGCACAGATACGCAGTATTTT.

This chain joins TRBV18 and TRBJ2-7, with D maybe TRBD2 (6 bases). Germline values: CDR1 KGHSH, CDR2 LQKENI. This CDR3 spans 13 amino acids. The V end was cut by 0 bases, the J end by 4 bases, with 7 bases between. CDR3 protein: CASSPPAGYEQYF. The CDR3 DNA is TGTGCCAGCTCACCACCGGCGGGATACGAGCAGTACTTC.

The V and J genes are TRBV6-5 and TRBJ2-2; no reliable D call. The ends were cut back, 7 bases at V and 4 bases at J, with 13 bases in the middle. The CDR3 covers 14 residues. The germline gives CDR1 MNHEY, CDR2 SVGAGI. CDR3 loop: CASTQRGFTGELFF. CDR3 nucleotides: TGTGCCAGCACCCAACGCGGATTCACCGGGGAGCTGTTTTTT.

V gene TRBV3-1 (or the pseudogene TRBV3-2) combines with J gene TRBJ1-1; no clear D gene. Trimming shortened V by 1 base and J by 5 bases, and 8 bases separated the two germline ends. Germline V gives CDR1 LGHDT, CDR2 YNNKEL (reference sequence). The CDR3 length is 13 residues. The CDR3 reads CASSQVGVTEAFF. DNA of the CDR3: TGTGCCAGCAGCCAAGTTGGAGTAACTGAAGCTTTCTTT.

The sample holds a few counts of this clone. The chain employs TRBV30 and TRBJ1-1; D remains unclear. Germline V lookup: CDR1 GTSNPN, CDR2 SVGIG (reference sequence). The V and J ends lost 3 bases and 7 bases respectively, with 15 bases between them. This CDR3 region has 13 residues. The CDR3 DNA follows: TGTGCCTGGAGGCACTCCCCAGGCCTTGAAGCTTTCTTT. Protein product: CAWRHSPGLEAFF.

This clone came up once. Other nucleotide sequences from this sample produce the same CDR3. The rearrangement uses TRBV28 and TRBJ1-1, with D unresolved. The CDR3 covers 11 residues. V lost 5 bases, J lost 8 bases, and 9 bases lay in between. Germline V CDR1 and CDR2: MDHEN, SYDVKM. This CDR3 reads CASSLPTEAFF. CDR3 coding DNA: TGTGCCAGCAGTCTGCCGACAGAAGCTTTCTTT. Combining the CDR3 with reference TRBV28 and TRBJ1-1 gives the whole variable domain DVKVTQSSRYLVKRTGEKVFLECVQDMDHENMFWYRQDPGLGLRLIYFSYDVKMKEKGDIPEGYSVSREKKERFSLILESASTNQTSMYLCASSLPTEAFFGQGTRLTVV.

The CDR3 spells CASSDLTGPYEQYF. The CDR3 DNA follows: TGCGCCAGCAGCGACTTGACAGGGCCCTACGAGCAGTACTTC. This chain uses TRBV5-1 with TRBJ2-7; the match to TRBD1 covers 7 bases. V dropped 4 bases and J dropped 2; count of bases not matched to a gene: 6. CDR3 length: 14 residues. CDR1 and CDR2 from the germline V gene are SGHRS and YFSETQ.

This chain uses TRBV7-8 with TRBJ2-5, with TRBD2 as a possible D gene (6 bases). The CDR3 length is 15 residues. Germline CDR1 and CDR2: SGHVS and FQNEAQ. Trimming shortened V by 6 bases and J by 5 bases, and 19 bases separated the two germline ends. The CDR3 DNA sequence: TGTGCCAGCAGACGGGTAGCGGACCCGGCGGAGACCCAGTACTTC. Translated, it gives CASRRVADPAETQYF. The entire variable domain, with the rest obtained from reference TRBV7-8 and TRBJ2-5, is as follows: GAGVSQSPRYKVAKRGQDVALRCDPISGHVSLFWYQQALGQGPEFLTYFQNEAQLDKSGLPSDRFFAERPEGSVSTLKIQRTQQEDSAVYLCASRRVADPAETQYFGPGTRLLVL.

V usage is TRBV10-3 and J usage is TRBJ2-7, with D uncertain. This CDR3 has 15 amino acids. Germline CDR1 reads ENHRY; CDR2 reads SYGVKD. The germline V and J ends were trimmed by 5 bases and 7 bases, with 21 bases remaining between them. The CDR3 sequence is CAISNSRPPLREQYF. CDR3 DNA sequence: TGTGCCATCAGTAACAGTCGGCCGCCCCTACGAGAGCAGTACTTC.

This chain links TRBV4-1 with TRBJ1-1; TRBD1 aligns across 7 bases. The V segment lost 4 bases and the J segment 5 bases; nucleotides outside the gene matches: 7. CDR3 length: 14 amino acids. Germline V gives CDR1 MGHRA, CDR2 YSYEKL. The CDR3 DNA reads as TGCGCCAGCAGCCCAGGACAGGTTCGGACTGAAGCTTTCTTT. Translated: CASSPGQVRTEAFF.

V gene TRBV9 combines with J gene TRBJ2-7; TRBD1 might be the D (5 bases). The germline V gene encodes CDR1 SGDLS and CDR2 YYNGEE. Trimming removed 0 bases from V and 6 bases from J, with 13 bases in between. The CDR3 consists of 14 residues. CDR3 sequence reads: CASSVGTGYGEQYF. The DNA for the CDR3 is TGTGCCAGCAGCGTAGGAACAGGATATGGCGAGCAGTACTTC.

This chain connects TRBV12-3 or TRBV12-4 to TRBJ2-7, with D unresolved. With 2 bases removed from V and 2 bases from J, the gap between germline ends came to 7 bases. The CDR3 runs to 13 residues. The CDR3 spells CASSLNVAYEQYF. CDR3 coding DNA: TGTGCCAGCAGTTTAAATGTAGCCTACGAGCAGTACTTC.

The chain couples TRBV30 to TRBJ2-1, with D tentatively TRBD1 (6 bases). V was pared by 5 bases and J by 2 bases, with 16 bases between. The CDR3 spans 15 residues. The germline gives CDR1 GTSNPN, CDR2 SVGIG (reference sequence). The CDR3 sequence is CAWAASGQAYNEQFF. CDR3 coding DNA: TGTGCCTGGGCAGCTTCGGGACAAGCCTACAATGAGCAGTTCTTC.